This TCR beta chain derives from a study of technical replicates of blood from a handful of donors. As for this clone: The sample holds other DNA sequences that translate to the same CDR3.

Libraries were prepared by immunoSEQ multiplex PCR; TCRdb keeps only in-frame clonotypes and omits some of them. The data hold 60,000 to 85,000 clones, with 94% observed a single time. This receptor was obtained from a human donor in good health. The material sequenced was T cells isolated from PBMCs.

The CDR3, as DNA: TGTGCCAGCAGCCCGGGACAGGGAGGCACAGATACGCAGTATTTT. Translated, it gives CASSPGQGGTDTQYF. This chain links TRBV7-3 with TRBJ2-3, with 9 bases lining up with TRBD1. V shed 5 bases, J shed 1 base, and the junction held 4 bases outside the gene matches. The V gene's germline CDR1 is SGHTA and CDR2 FQGTGA. The CDR3 covers 15 residues.